This entry lists 2 T cell receptor beta chains sequenced from one sample in a study of T cell repertoires in cytomegalovirus infection (dated by TCRdb to between 2018 and 2021). The run used an Illumina HiSeq 1500. TCRdb reworked the public reads: Q25 trimming with fastp, MiXCR clone assembly, productive beta chains retained. Every entry covers one CDR3 protein and lists the most common genes and DNA from its rows. Here the sample has 570,000 or so distinct CDR3 sequences; about 39% occur a single time. The ten largest account for 48% of the sample. This specimen's treatment or condition label, per the study, means: in vitro stimulation with specific CMV peptide epitopes to enrich CMV-specific T cells. These receptors' antigens are unknown. Sample: cultured PBMCs, taken from culture after CMV antigen stimulation. The source of these receptors is a human donor in good health (CMV status not recorded). Some clones in this sample may be carry-over from other donors' samples.

A few counts support this clonotype. This chain joins TRBV27 and TRBJ2-4; no reliable D call. Germline-derived CDR1 and CDR2 are MNHEY and SMNVEV (reference sequence). CDR3 length equals 14 residues. Trimming took 3 bases from V and 3 from J, leaving 9 bases between them. CDR3 sequence (DNA): TGTGCCAGCAGTTTTTCGGTGGGCAAAAACATTCAGTACTTC. It specifies CASSFSVGKNIQYF.

This clonotype was counted between two and nine times. The chain links TRBV7-2 to TRBJ2-2; 7 bases are shared with TRBD1. The junction had 4 bases not matched to a gene; V was cut back by 4 bases and J by 5 bases. The length of the CDR3 is 14 residues. The germline V gene encodes CDR1 SGHTA and CDR2 FQGNSA. The CDR3: CASSWDRKTGELFF. CDR3 nucleotides: TGTGCCAGCAGCTGGGACAGAAAGACCGGGGAGCTGTTTTTT. Full variable domain (remainder filled in from reference TRBV7-2 and TRBJ2-2): GAGVSQSPSNKVTEKGKDVELRCDPISGHTALYWYRQSLGQGLEFLIYFQGNSAPDKSGLPSDRFSAERTGGSVSTLTIQRTQQEDSAVYLCASSWDRKTGELFFGEGSRLTVL.